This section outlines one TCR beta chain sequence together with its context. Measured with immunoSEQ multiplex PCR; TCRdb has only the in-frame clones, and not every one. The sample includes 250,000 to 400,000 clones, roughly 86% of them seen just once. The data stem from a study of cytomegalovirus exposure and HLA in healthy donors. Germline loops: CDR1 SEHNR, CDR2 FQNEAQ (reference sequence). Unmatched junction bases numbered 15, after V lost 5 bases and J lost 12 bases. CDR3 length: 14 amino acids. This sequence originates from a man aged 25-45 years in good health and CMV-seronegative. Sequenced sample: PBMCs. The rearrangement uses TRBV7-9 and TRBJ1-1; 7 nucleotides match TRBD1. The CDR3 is CASSPGTEQRASFF. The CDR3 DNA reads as TGTGCCAGCAGCCCCGGGACAGAGCAGAGGGCATCTTTCTTT. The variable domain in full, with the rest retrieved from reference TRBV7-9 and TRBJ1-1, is DTGVSQNPRHKITKRGQNVTFRCDPISEHNRLYWYRQTLGQGPEFLTYFQNEAQLEKSRLLSDRFSAERPKGSFSTLEIQRTEQGDSAMYLCASSPGTEQRASFFGQGTRLTVV.